This T cell receptor beta chain is drawn from a study of OX40 agonist ivuxolimab in advanced cancers. The method was immunoSEQ multiplex PCR; TCRdb's version includes in-frame clones alone and lacks a portion of them. Here the sample spans 55,000 to 70,000 clones, over 80% being singletons. The CDR3 covers 14 residues. V shed 4 bases and J shed 6 bases, with 14 bases lying between them. Germline loops: CDR1 SGHVS, CDR2 FNYEAQ. The material sequenced was CD4+ or CD8+ T cells sorted from blood, taken in a trial of the OX40 agonist ivuxolimab. This TCR was recovered from an adult with an advanced solid tumor such as melanoma, head and neck, liver or kidney cancer. The rearrangement uses TRBV7-6 and TRBJ2-3, with D tentatively TRBD2 (5 bases). The CDR3 nucleotides read TGTGCCAGCAGCTCCAGGTTGGGCGGGGATACGCAGTATTTT. Protein: CASSSRLGGDTQYF.